The present T cell receptor beta chain was sequenced within a study of T cell repertoires in cytomegalovirus infection. MiXCR, applied by TCRdb to the reads, yields one record per CDR3 protein. The sample holds about 310,000 distinct CDR3 sequences; roughly a sixth are singletons and the top ten take approximately 12%. Trimming removed 4 bases at V and 0 bases at J, with 15 bases between. The CDR3 has 17 amino acids. Per the germline V gene, CDR1 is SGHVS and CDR2 is FNYEAQ. This clonotype showed up just a few times. The source of this sequence is a human donor in good health (CMV status not recorded). Some clones in this sample may be carry-over from other donors' samples. Sequencing used PBMCs. This sequence joins TRBV7-6 and TRBJ1-4; D not certain. The CDR3 region has the DNA TGTGCCAGCAGCTCAAATAAATACGGGACAACTAATGAAAAACTGTTTTTT. Residues: CASSSNKYGTTNEKLFF. The full variable domain, rest sourced from reference TRBV7-6 and TRBJ1-4, is GAGVSQSPRYKVTKRGQDVALRCDPISGHVSLYWYRQALGQGPEFLTYFNYEAQQDKSGLPNDRFSAERPEGSISTLTIQRTEQRDSAMYRCASSSNKYGTTNEKLFFGSGTQLSVL.